This is a list of T cell receptor beta chains from one sample in a study of T-cell memory formation after mild COVID-19. TCRdb reprocessed the 5' RACE reads with MiXCR, giving one entry per CDR3 protein. This table has tens of thousands of distinct CDR3 sequences, 14% appearing once. Sequenced input: PBMCs or a T cell subset sorted from them (not recorded which). These receptors came from an adult woman who had mild COVID-19 (a few samples of this study predate the infection). Cell type and time point are not known. The CDR3 runs from the conserved cysteine through the conserved F or W. D genes are given only for firm matches. Only part of the rows carry a size: once, few, many, or a class if the clone is expanded.

abundance,j_gene,v_gene,d_gene,CDR3aa,CDR3nt
NA,TRBJ1-2,TRBV29-1,NA,CSVRAVYGYTF,TGCAGCGTAAGGGCTGTCTATGGCTACACCTTC
many,TRBJ1-4,TRBV5-1,TRBD1,CASSLSGQGNEKLFF,TGCGCCAGCAGCTTGTCGGGACAGGGAAATGAAAAACTGTTTTTT
NA,TRBJ2-1,TRBV14,NA,CASSQDWGVEQFF,TGTGCCAGCAGCCAAGATTGGGGAGTTGAGCAGTTCTTC
few,TRBJ2-7,TRBV27,NA,CASSLLWGYEQYF,TGTGCCAGCAGTTTACTGTGGGGATACGAGCAGTACTTC
NA,TRBJ2-1,TRBV6-5,NA,CASSYGASLNEQFF,TGTGCCAGCAGTTATGGGGCCAGCCTCAATGAGCAGTTCTTC
few,TRBJ2-3,TRBV7-6,NA,CASSFGFSTDTQYF,TGTGCCAGCAGCTTTGGGTTCAGCACAGATACGCAGTATTTT
few,TRBJ2-7,TRBV2,NA,CASSLNLSEQYF,TGTGCCAGCAGCCTAAACCTCTCCGAGCAGTACTTC
few,TRBJ2-3,TRBV5-1,NA,CASSGPGSTRGDTQYF,TGCGCCAGCAGCGGCCCTGGGTCCACCCGGGGAGATACGCAGTATTTT
NA,TRBJ2-7,TRBV4-3,TRBD1,CASSEDRDRIEQYF,TGCGCCAGCAGCGAAGACAGGGACCGCATCGAGCAGTACTTC
few,TRBJ2-4,TRBV6-5,TRBD1,CASSPRLSGQGENIQYF,TGTGCCAGCAGCCCTAGGTTATCGGGACAGGGCGAAAACATTCAGTACTTC
NA,TRBJ2-2,TRBV3-1,NA,CASTDQGGATGELFF,TGTGCCAGCACCGACCAGGGTGGGGCTACCGGGGAGCTGTTTTTT
few,TRBJ2-3,TRBV2,NA,CASSEISTDTQYF,TGTGCCAGCAGTGAAATTAGCACAGATACGCAGTATTTT
NA,TRBJ1-1,TRBV20-1,NA,CSAPPKMTGNTEAFF,TGCAGTGCCCCCCCAAAGATGACAGGGAACACTGAAGCTTTCTTT
NA,TRBJ1-1,TRBV24-1,NA,CATRGGRNTEAFF,TGTGCCACCAGAGGGGGGCGAAACACTGAAGCTTTCTTT
few,TRBJ2-1,TRBV7-9,TRBD2,CASSLGLAPGNEQFF,TGTGCCAGCAGTTTGGGACTAGCTCCTGGGAATGAGCAGTTCTTC
many,TRBJ2-3,TRBV7-9,NA,CASSHTLDSRGTDTQYF,TGTGCCAGCAGCCATACCCTTGATTCAAGGGGCACAGATACGCAGTATTTT
NA,TRBJ2-7,TRBV4-3,TRBD1,CASSPTGDLREQYF,TGCGCCAGCAGCCCAACAGGGGACCTACGAGAGCAGTACTTC
NA,TRBJ1-1,TRBV7-6,TRBD1,CASSSGDRVGNTEAFF,TGTGCCAGCAGCTCAGGAGACAGGGTGGGAAACACTGAAGCTTTCTTT
many,TRBJ2-7,TRBV7-2,TRBD2,CASSFYPSGRVKTYEQYF,TGTGCCAGCAGCTTCTATCCCAGCGGGAGAGTCAAGACCTACGAGCAGTACTTC
NA,TRBJ2-7,TRBV5-6,NA,CASTLMGYEQYF,TGTGCCAGCACCCTTATGGGCTACGAGCAGTACTTC
NA,TRBJ2-7,TRBV9,NA,CASSVGGQIYEQYF,TGTGCCAGCAGCGTGGGGGGACAGATCTACGAGCAGTACTTC
few,TRBJ2-3,TRBV7-8,TRBD1,CASSQIQGASTDTQYF,TGTGCCAGCAGCCAAATACAGGGGGCGAGCACAGATACGCAGTATTTT
NA,TRBJ2-3,TRBV7-2,TRBD2,CASSLGTSGGTDTQYF,TGTGCCAGCAGCTTAGGGACTAGCGGGGGGACAGATACGCAGTATTTT
NA,TRBJ2-7,TRBV20-1,TRBD2,CSAREMASGTQGYEQYF,TGCAGTGCTAGAGAGATGGCTAGCGGCACCCAAGGTTACGAGCAGTACTTC
few,TRBJ2-6,TRBV12-3/TRBV12-4,NA,CASSVGANVLTF,TGTGCCAGCAGCGTGGGAGCCAACGTCCTGACTTTC
few,TRBJ2-1,TRBV7-9,NA,CASSFSGFYNEQFF,TGTGCCAGCAGCTTTAGTGGGTTCTACAATGAGCAGTTCTTC
many,TRBJ2-2,TRBV2,NA,CASRAPGELFF,TGTGCCAGCAGAGCGCCCGGGGAGCTGTTTTTT
NA,TRBJ2-7,TRBV7-2,TRBD1,CASSLGGQAYEQYF,TGTGCCAGCAGCTTGGGCGGACAGGCCTACGAGCAGTACTTC
NA,TRBJ2-5,TRBV7-8,NA,CASSLRGVETQYF,TGTGCCAGCAGCTTACGAGGGGTGGAGACCCAGTACTTC
NA,TRBJ2-5,TRBV19,NA,CAVGGGETQYF,TGTGCCGTCGGGGGCGGGGAGACCCAGTACTTC
few,TRBJ2-1,TRBV7-9,NA,CASNPMSDEQFF,TGTGCCAGCAACCCCATGTCTGATGAGCAGTTCTTC
NA,TRBJ2-2,TRBV7-9,NA,CASSLSTDHGELFF,TGTGCCAGCAGCTTAAGCACAGATCACGGGGAGCTGTTTTTT
few,TRBJ2-1,TRBV7-6,NA,CASSQTVSEQFF,TGTGCCAGCAGCCAAACTGTGAGTGAGCAGTTCTTC
few,TRBJ2-7,TRBV9,TRBD2,CASSPSAGVYEQYF,TGTGCCAGCAGCCCTTCGGCGGGGGTCTACGAGCAGTACTTC
few,TRBJ2-7,TRBV6-5,NA,CASSYLVASEKTYEQYF,TGTGCCAGCAGTTACTTGGTCGCGTCAGAGAAAACCTACGAGCAGTACTTC
NA,TRBJ1-2,TRBV5-1,NA,CASSDQSYGYTF,TGCGCCAGCAGCGACCAGAGCTATGGCTACACCTTC
few,TRBJ2-5,TRBV14,TRBD2,CASSQALLEGLAGVETQYF,TGTGCCAGCAGCCAAGCACTCCTGGAGGGACTAGCGGGAGTCGAGACCCAGTACTTC
NA,TRBJ2-1,TRBV4-1,TRBD1,CASSRGTGSYEQFF,TGCGCCAGCAGCCGGGGGACAGGGTCGTATGAGCAGTTCTTC
few,TRBJ1-4,TRBV6-2/TRBV6-3,TRBD1,CASSPGQVFSTNEKLFF,TGTGCCAGCAGTCCCGGACAGGTCTTTTCTACTAATGAAAAACTGTTTTTT
few,TRBJ1-6,TRBV6-6,NA,CASSLQGSASPLHF,TGTGCCAGCAGTCTACAGGGATCTGCATCACCCCTCCACTTT
few,TRBJ2-7,TRBV7-7,TRBD2,CASSPTSAGSYEQYF,TGTGCTAGCAGTCCGACTAGCGCGGGAAGCTACGAGCAGTACTTC
few,TRBJ2-3,TRBV7-6,TRBD2,CASSTPGAGGPADTQYF,TGTGCCAGCAGCACACCGGGGGCGGGAGGGCCCGCAGATACGCAGTATTTT
few,TRBJ2-7,TRBV29-1,TRBD2,CSVELAGGQVYEQYF,TGCAGCGTGGAACTAGCGGGGGGCCAAGTCTACGAGCAGTACTTC
large,TRBJ2-3,TRBV24-1,TRBD2,CATSDPRGYGDTQYF,TGTGCCACCAGTGATCCGCGGGGGTACGGAGATACGCAGTATTTT
NA,TRBJ2-3,TRBV7-3,NA,CASSLTWAWTDTQYF,TGTGCCAGCAGCTTAACCTGGGCCTGGACAGATACGCAGTATTTT
NA,TRBJ2-2,TRBV9,NA,CASRGNTGELFF,TGTGCCAGCAGGGGGAACACCGGGGAGCTGTTTTTT
few,TRBJ2-1,TRBV6-1,NA,CASTETSSYNEQFF,TGTGCCAGCACAGAGACGAGCTCCTACAATGAGCAGTTCTTC
NA,TRBJ2-7,TRBV18,TRBD2,CASSPPASGYEQYF,TGTGCCAGCTCACCCCCGGCTAGCGGCTACGAGCAGTACTTC
few,TRBJ2-3,TRBV4-2,NA,CASSQDEDTQYF,TGTGCCAGCAGCCAAGACGAGGATACGCAGTATTTT
few,TRBJ2-3,TRBV4-1,TRBD2,CASSRRLAGFDSDTQYF,TGCGCCAGCAGCCGCCGACTAGCGGGGTTTGATTCAGATACGCAGTATTTT
few,TRBJ2-1,TRBV29-1,TRBD2,CSVEDVASGPGNSYNEQFF,TGCAGCGTTGAAGATGTCGCTAGCGGCCCCGGAAATTCCTACAATGAGCAGTTCTTC
few,TRBJ2-7,TRBV6-5,NA,CASTPGEGYYEQYF,TGTGCCAGCACCCCCGGTGAGGGCTACTACGAGCAGTACTTC
NA,TRBJ2-7,TRBV12-3/TRBV12-4,NA,CASSLHREYEQYF,TGTGCCAGCAGTTTACACAGGGAGTACGAGCAGTACTTC